The sequence of this TCR beta chain was determined in a study of shared clonotypes between healthy human individuals. CDR1 is SGHVS and CDR2 is FNYEAQ in the germline V gene. The CDR3 is 17 residues long. Trimming shortened V by 4 bases and J by 4 bases, and 19 bases separated the two germline ends. The repertoire was sequenced with immunoSEQ multiplex PCR; TCRdb's copy has only in-frame clones and lacks some. The sample holds fewer than 350,000 clones, more than 75% seen once. This clone has only one observation. Sequenced input: memory CD8+ T cells sorted from blood. The subset is: CD45RO+ cells pooled with CCR7-negative TemRA cells. The genes are TRBV7-6 and TRBJ2-2; tentative D call: TRBD2 (5 bases). The TCR originated in a man aged 18 to 29 in good health. CDR3 protein: CASSSVLVRGSTGELFF. In nucleotides, the CDR3 is TGTGCCAGCAGCTCCGTCCTAGTGCGAGGGTCCACCGGGGAGCTGTTTTTT.